This T cell receptor (beta chain) stems from a study of control samples from healthy donors and cancer patients. Generated by immunoSEQ multiplex PCR, the TCRdb table keeps only in-frame clones and is missing some. The sample lists roughly 130,000 clones, 75% to 95% seen once, with over 2% in the top ten. The CDR3 is 16 residues long. CDR1 and CDR2 from the germline V gene are SEHNR and FQNEAQ (reference sequence). Trimming took 5 bases from V and 1 from J; bases not matched to a gene: 10. The chain uses TRBV7-9 and TRBJ1-1, with TRBD1 matching over 7 bases. The clonotype originates from a man aged 18 to 30 in good health. Sequencing input: blood. CDR3 loop: CASSPSRDRQNTEAFF. The CDR3 nucleotides are TGTGCCAGCAGCCCGTCTCGGGACAGACAGAACACTGAAGCTTTCTTT.